This T cell receptor beta chain was captured by sequencing in a study of regulatory T cells in long-lasting Graves disease. CDR3 length equals 18 residues. V dropped 3 bases and J dropped 8; count of bases not matched to a gene: 12. The germline CDR1 and CDR2 sequences are LNHDA and SQIVND (reference sequence). Time point reported: newly diagnosed GD, antithyroid drugs for less than 3 months. PBMC RNA served as the TCR library source. Combining iRepertoire HTBI primers with Arm-PCR of CDR3 regions, the authors built TCR beta libraries. MiXCR, run by TCRdb on the multiplex PCR reads, gives a single entry per CDR3 protein. The sample includes some 320,000 distinct CDR3 sequences, 18% seen only once; the top ten take about two fifths.

The sequenced sample was peripheral blood mononuclear cells (PBMCs), obtained at new diagnosis, from a patient treated with antithyroid drugs. The clonotype comes from a female donor with Graves disease. The chain combines TRBV19 with TRBJ2-1; TRBD2 aligns across 14 bases. CDR3 coding DNA: TGTGCCAGTAGTATTACGACAGGGGGGACTAGCGGGAGTTATGAGCAGTTCTTC. Residues: CASSITTGGTSGSYEQFF.